This section outlines one T cell receptor beta chain sequence together with its context. Its antigen is unidentified. PCR employed 60 Vbeta and 13 Jbeta primers. Assay used: immunoSEQ multiplex PCR; TCRdb lists only in-frame clones, some missing. The sample holds about 300,000 clones, about nine tenths seen once. This record comes from a study of cytomegalovirus exposure and HLA in healthy donors. Study-level information: Earlier, 200 million or so T cells were analyzed, and some 120 million unique TCR beta sequences were found among them. General study points: Follow-up analysis later connected one missense variant in DCLRE1C with trimming of TCR beta V- and J-genes. Across donors, presence/absence analyses took sequencing depth to be roughly uniform. Further analysis, carried out later, found HLA-associated TCR beta chains more clonally expanded than equally common other chains.

The CDR3 runs 13 residues. Germline V gene data show CDR1 as SEHNR and CDR2 as FQNEAQ (reference sequence). V gave up 2 bases and J gave up 4 bases, with 8 bases separating them. The clonotype was recovered from a man aged 35 to 55 in good health and CMV-seropositive. Sequenced material: PBMCs. The V gene is TRBV7-9, the J gene TRBJ1-2, with D hard to call. This CDR3 is CASSLPGFYGYTF. The CDR3 DNA reads as TGTGCCAGCAGCTTACCAGGATTCTATGGCTACACCTTC. Supplemented by reference TRBV7-9 and TRBJ1-2, the full variable domain reads DTGVSQNPRHKITKRGQNVTFRCDPISEHNRLYWYRQTLGQGPEFLTYFQNEAQLEKSRLLSDRFSAERPKGSFSTLEIQRTEQGDSAMYLCASSLPGFYGYTFGSGTRLTVV.